The clone carrying this TCR beta chain was found a few times. Its specificity is not known. These data originate in a study of T-cell memory formation after mild COVID-19. TCRdb redid the calling of the 5' RACE reads with MiXCR, one entry per CDR3 protein. Counted here are 340,000 or so distinct CDR3 sequences, 10% to 15% occurring once; the ten biggest clones make up about 21%. Findings of the study overall: CD4+ clones that contracted lay mainly in CM and EM; CD8+ ones lay in EMRA.

CDR3 length equals 11 residues. Deletions cut 5 bases from V and 7 bases from J, with 9 bases between. The germline gives CDR1 MNHEY, CDR2 SVGEGT. The sample was PBMCs or a T cell subset sorted from them (not recorded which). This TCR derives from a man aged 18 to 35 who had mild COVID-19 (a few samples of this study predate the infection). Cell type and time point are not known. The chain combines TRBV6-2 or TRBV6-3 with TRBJ2-7; D is unclear. The CDR3: CASSPHEEQYF. CDR3 DNA: TGTGCCAGCAGTCCCCATGAGGAGCAGTACTTC.